This note documents a single T cell receptor beta chain sequence. Antigen unknown. Just one base apart from a much larger clone, this may be a read error. The method was immunoSEQ multiplex PCR; TCRdb's version includes in-frame clones alone and lacks a portion of them. In the table there are more than 5,000 clones, 50% of which are singletons. This sample was taken from a study of siplizumab effects on memory and regulatory T cells. Study overall: Paired setups tested mixed lymphocyte reactions with 0.95 to 1 ug/mL siplizumab or no drug. Overall study results and limits: Naive T cells apparently outstripped memory cells in diversity and seemed major alloresponse contributors. Controls showed an average of around 28% Treg-derived mappable alloreactive CD4+ clones, while siplizumab showed around 69%.

The CDR3 loop spans 14 amino acids. Germline values: CDR1 MNHEY, CDR2 SMNVEV (reference sequence). Mixed lymphocyte reaction cells underwent less than 7 days of coculture at 37°C. Researchers tagged responder PBMCs with CFSE and stimulator PBMCs with Violet Dye before mixing them 1:1. Sequencing used CFSE-low (dividing) CD8+ T cells sorted from an allogeneic mixed lymphocyte reaction. The TCR was taken from a human donor in good health; the cells came from an allogeneic mixed lymphocyte reaction. Some clones in this sample may be carry-over from other donors' samples. This rearrangement joins TRBV27 to TRBJ2-3; D uncertain. The CDR3 sequence: CAGSPSPGTDTQYF. CDR3 bases: TGTGCCGGCAGTCCTAGTCCGGGCACAGATACGCAGTATTTT.